Sequencing of this TCR beta chain was carried out in a study of blood T cell repertoires in COVID-19. Study-level information: The origin of the acute and convalescent COVID-19 samples was the United States, Italy and Spain. T cells, B-cell-depleted T cells, or PBMCs provided the cDNA or gDNA that served as material.

Clones were sequenced by immunoSEQ multiplex PCR, and TCRdb holds only the in-frame ones, with some missing. This sample carries about 58,000 clones, about 84% of them seen once, and the ten largest clones take roughly 4.5%. The sequenced material came from peripheral blood. This receptor was identified in a man in his forties with active COVID-19.

The CDR3: CASSQGTGAGGYTF. CDR3 in DNA: TGTGCCAGCAGCCAAGGGACAGGGGCTGGCGGCTACACCTTC. The V and J genes are TRBV14 and TRBJ1-2; 9 positions match TRBD1. The V segment lost 1 base and the J segment 8 bases; nucleotides outside the gene matches: 5. This CDR3 is built from 14 residues. CDR1 SGHDN and CDR2 FVKESK come from the germline V gene. Drawing the rest from reference TRBV14 and TRBJ1-2, the complete variable domain is EAGVTQFPSHSVIEKGQTVTLRCDPISGHDNLYWYRRVMGKEIKFLLHFVKESKQDESGMPNNRFLAERTGGTYSTLKVQPAELEDSGVYFCASSQGTGAGGYTFGSGTRLTVV.